This T cell receptor beta chain is from a study of cytomegalovirus exposure and HLA in healthy donors. Findings and caveats of the study: Most observed TCR sequences were rare, whereas some public TCRs were detected in many donors. Later work found that TCR association rates differed between HLA loci; DRB1 had the most and HLA-C the fewest. Relative to equally common others, HLA-associated TCR beta chains showed greater clonal expansion in a later analysis. In an earlier analysis, productive rearrangement rates for most beta V segments clustered near 87% or 30%.

The PCR ran on 60 Vbeta and 13 Jbeta primers. Sequenced by immunoSEQ multiplex PCR; TCRdb stores in-frame clones only, minus some. Here the sample spans about 180,000 clones, around three quarters being singletons. The sample holds a few counts of this clone. Its antigen is currently unknown. CDR3 length equals 15 residues. Looked up from germline, CDR1 is SNHLY and CDR2 is FYNNEI. The ends lost 10 bases at V and 2 bases at J; junction bases unmatched: 9. This receptor was taken from a woman aged 25-40 years in good health and CMV-seropositive. What was sequenced was PBMCs. This chain uses TRBV2 with TRBJ2-7, with 12 bases aligning to TRBD2. The CDR3, as DNA: TGTGCCACCCAAGGACTAGCGGGGCTCACCTACGAGCAGTACTTC. Its translation is CATQGLAGLTYEQYF.